A selection of T cell receptor beta chains follows, all from one sample in a study of Ad26.COV2.S vaccination and SARS-CoV-2 variants. TCRdb keeps only in-frame clones here, not all; method: immunoSEQ multiplex PCR. The sample lists 300,000 to 400,000 clones, roughly 90% seen once, with around 5.8% in the top ten. The sequencing here drew on peripheral blood, taken in a trial of Ad26.COV2.S vaccine versus placebo. The receptor set was obtained from a person aged 18 to 59 who received the Ad26.COV2.S COVID-19 vaccine or a placebo. Each CDR3 is given with its conserved first and last residue. The D gene is left open where the match is weak. Clone sizes are given selectively: once, few, many, or a class where the clone is expanded.

J gene,V gene,clone size,D gene,CDR3 protein,CDR3 DNA
TRBJ2-2,TRBV7-2,-,TRBD1,CASSLELTGTGELFF,TGTGCCAGCAGCTTAGAACTGACAGGGACCGGGGAGCTGTTTTTT
TRBJ2-3,TRBV6-5,few,-,CASSYRRDTQYF,TGTGCCAGCAGTTACAGGAGAGATACGCAGTATTTT
TRBJ1-5,TRBV28,-,-,CASSSDTGGNQPQHF,TGTGCCAGCAGTTCGGACACCGGGGGCAATCAGCCCCAGCATTTT
TRBJ2-1,TRBV3-1/TRBV3-2,-,-,CASTPYQGGGNEQFF,TGTGCCAGCACCCCCTATCAAGGGGGAGGGAATGAGCAGTTCTTC
TRBJ2-7,TRBV19,-,-,CASSISPYEQYF,TGTGCCAGTAGTATCAGTCCCTACGAGCAGTACTTC
TRBJ2-2,TRBV3-1/TRBV3-2,-,-,CASSPLRPPGSGELFF,TGTGCCAGCAGCCCCTTGAGGCCACCCGGGAGCGGGGAGCTGTTTTTT
TRBJ1-4,TRBV2,once,TRBD1,CASKGDRYNEKLFF,TGTGCCAGCAAGGGGGACAGGTATAATGAAAAACTGTTTTTT
TRBJ1-6,TRBV27,-,TRBD1,CASSYLTGGNSPLHF,TGTGCCAGCAGTTACTTGACAGGGGGTAATTCACCCCTCCACTTT
TRBJ2-7,TRBV7-3,-,-,CASSGSYEQYF,TGTGCCAGCAGCGGCTCCTACGAGCAGTACTTC
TRBJ1-4,TRBV4-3,-,-,CASSLSGRGANEKLFF,TGCGCCAGCAGCCTTTCAGGGCGGGGAGCTAATGAAAAACTGTTTTTT
TRBJ2-1,TRBV19,-,TRBD2,CASSPGAGVTYNEQFF,TGTGCCAGTAGTCCGGGAGCGGGGGTAACCTACAATGAGCAGTTCTTC
TRBJ2-3,TRBV3-1/TRBV3-2,-,-,CASSQDPGTDTQYF,TGTGCCAGCAGCCAAGACCCGGGGACAGATACGCAGTATTTT
TRBJ2-3,TRBV4-2,-,-,CASSQVARDPDTQYF,TGTGCCAGCAGCCAAGTGGCACGGGACCCAGATACGCAGTATTTT
TRBJ2-7,TRBV19,-,TRBD1,CASRDRGNEQYF,TGTGCCAGTAGGGACAGGGGCAACGAGCAGTACTTC
TRBJ2-5,TRBV3-1/TRBV3-2,-,TRBD2,CASSQGRTSGGARETQYF,TGTGCCAGCAGCCAAGGCCGGACTAGCGGGGGGGCTAGAGAGACCCAGTACTTC
TRBJ2-7,TRBV7-2,-,TRBD1,CASSSRQGTYEQYF,TGTGCCAGCAGCTCCAGACAGGGTACCTACGAGCAGTACTTC
TRBJ2-1,TRBV19,-,TRBD2,CASSKTSGGYNEQFF,TGTGCCAGTAGCAAAACTAGCGGGGGGTACAATGAGCAGTTCTTC
TRBJ1-2,TRBV28,-,-,CASSLKNYGYTF,TGTGCCAGCAGTTTGAAGAACTATGGCTACACCTTC
TRBJ2-1,TRBV27,-,TRBD2,CASSARIGTSGRNNEQFF,TGTGCCAGCAGTGCTAGAATCGGGACTAGCGGGCGGAACAATGAGCAGTTCTTC
TRBJ1-5,TRBV30,-,-,CAWGRIINQPQHF,TGTGCCTGGGGCAGGATAATCAATCAGCCCCAGCATTTT
TRBJ2-4,TRBV6-5,-,-,CASSSDRIQYF,TGTGCCAGCAGTTCCGATCGCATTCAGTACTTC
TRBJ1-6,TRBV7-9,-,-,CASSLITGRDSPLHF,TGTGCCAGCAGCTTAATTACAGGGAGAGATTCACCCCTCCACTTT
TRBJ1-2,TRBV19,few,TRBD1,CASSPLSGGASNYGYTF,TGTGCCAGTAGTCCTCTTTCAGGGGGCGCGTCCAACTATGGCTACACCTTC
TRBJ2-1,TRBV11-2,-,-,CASRWDRQIYNEQFF,TGTGCCAGCAGATGGGACCGGCAAATCTACAATGAGCAGTTCTTC
TRBJ1-5,TRBV9,-,-,CASSVSGNQPQHF,TGTGCCAGCAGCGTATCCGGGAATCAGCCCCAGCATTTT
TRBJ1-5,TRBV6-1,-,-,CASSDGGRGNQPQHF,TGTGCCAGCAGTGATGGGGGAAGGGGCAATCAGCCCCAGCATTTT
TRBJ2-7,TRBV4-2,-,TRBD2,CASSQEPIRTSQSYEQYF,TGTGCCAGCAGCCAAGAACCTATCCGGACTAGCCAATCCTACGAGCAGTACTTC
TRBJ1-2,TRBV29-1,-,-,CSVERIQRYGYTF,TGCAGCGTTGAACGAATTCAGAGATATGGCTACACCTTC
TRBJ1-5,TRBV6-5,few,-,CASTRGGRQPQHF,TGTGCCAGCACTAGGGGGGGACGGCAGCCCCAGCATTTT
TRBJ2-3,TRBV20-1,-,TRBD2,CTAGPGDTQYF,TGCACAGCGGGGCCTGGAGATACGCAGTATTTT
TRBJ2-2,TRBV7-3,-,-,CASTQTGELFF,TGTGCCAGCACCCAGACCGGGGAGCTGTTTTTT
TRBJ1-1,TRBV9,-,-,CASSAGPMNTEAFF,TGTGCCAGCAGCGCGGGACCGATGAACACTGAAGCTTTCTTT
TRBJ1-2,TRBV6-5,-,-,CASSYEETYGYTF,TGTGCCAGCAGTTACGAGGAGACCTATGGCTACACCTTC
TRBJ2-1,TRBV9,-,-,CASSVGISRFEQFF,TGTGCCAGCAGCGTTGGGATTTCCCGTTTTGAGCAGTTCTTC
TRBJ2-7,TRBV7-2,-,-,CASSLPSGAVGYEQYF,TGTGCCAGCAGCTTACCCTCAGGGGCGGTGGGCTACGAGCAGTACTTC